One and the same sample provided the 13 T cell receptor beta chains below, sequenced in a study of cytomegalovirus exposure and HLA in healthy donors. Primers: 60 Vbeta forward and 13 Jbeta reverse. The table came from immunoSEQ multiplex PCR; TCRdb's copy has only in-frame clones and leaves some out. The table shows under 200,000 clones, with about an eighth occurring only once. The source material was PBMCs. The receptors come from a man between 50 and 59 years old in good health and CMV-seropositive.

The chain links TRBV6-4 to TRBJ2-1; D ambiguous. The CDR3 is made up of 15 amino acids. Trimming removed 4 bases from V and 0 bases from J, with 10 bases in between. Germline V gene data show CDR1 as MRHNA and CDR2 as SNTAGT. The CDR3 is CASSVEISSYNEQFF. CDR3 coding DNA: TGTGCCAGCAGTGTAGAAATTAGCTCCTACAATGAGCAGTTCTTC.

The CDR3 DNA sequence: TGCGCCAGCAGCTTGTGGAGGGGAGCGGCTGGCTACACCTTC. Translating gives CASSLWRGAAGYTF. The chain couples TRBV5-1 to TRBJ1-2; maybe TRBD1 (5 bases). Trimming took 1 base from V and 7 from J, leaving 14 bases between them. The CDR3 is 14 residues long. Per germline, CDR1 SGHRS and CDR2 YFSETQ.

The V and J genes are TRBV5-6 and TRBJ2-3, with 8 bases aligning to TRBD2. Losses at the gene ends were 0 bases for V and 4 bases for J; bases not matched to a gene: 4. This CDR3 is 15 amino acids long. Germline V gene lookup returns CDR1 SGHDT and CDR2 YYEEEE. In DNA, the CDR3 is TGTGCCAGCAGCTTGGATCGGGGGGGGGCAGATACGCAGTATTTT. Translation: CASSLDRGGADTQYF.

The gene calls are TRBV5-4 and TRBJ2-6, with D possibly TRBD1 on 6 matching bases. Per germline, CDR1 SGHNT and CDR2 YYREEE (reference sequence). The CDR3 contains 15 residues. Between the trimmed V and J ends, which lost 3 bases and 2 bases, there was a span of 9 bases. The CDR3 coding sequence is TGTGCCAGCAGCTGGACAGTTCCTGGGGCCAACGTCCTGACTTTC. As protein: CASSWTVPGANVLTF. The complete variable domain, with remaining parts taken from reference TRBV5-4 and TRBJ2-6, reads ETGVTQSPTHLIKTRGQQVTLRCSSQSGHNTVSWYQQALGQGPQFIFQYYREEENGRGNFPPRFSGLQFPNYSSELNVNALELDDSALYLCASSWTVPGANVLTFGAGSRLTVL.

The CDR3 DNA is TGTGCCAGCAGTTTTATCCGGGAGGGAGTTAACTATGGCTACACCTTC. Protein product: CASSFIREGVNYGYTF. V usage is TRBV6-5 and J usage is TRBJ1-2; D is unresolved. The germline gives CDR1 MNHEY, CDR2 SVGAGI. V lost 4 bases and J lost 1, with 16 bases in between. The CDR3 covers 16 residues.

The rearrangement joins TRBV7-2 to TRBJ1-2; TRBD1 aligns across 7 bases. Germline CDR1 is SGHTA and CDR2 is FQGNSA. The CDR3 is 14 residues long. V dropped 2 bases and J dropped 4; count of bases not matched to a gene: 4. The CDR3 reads CASSLQGVPYGYTF. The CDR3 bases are TGTGCCAGCAGCTTACAGGGGGTCCCCTATGGCTACACCTTC.

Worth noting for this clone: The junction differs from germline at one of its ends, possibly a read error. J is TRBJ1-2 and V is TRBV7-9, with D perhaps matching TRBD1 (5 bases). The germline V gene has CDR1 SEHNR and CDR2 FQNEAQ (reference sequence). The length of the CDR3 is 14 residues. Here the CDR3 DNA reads TGTGCCAGCAGCGCCTCTACATCCGGGGGAGTGAGAAACTTC. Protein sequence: CASSASTSGGVRNF.

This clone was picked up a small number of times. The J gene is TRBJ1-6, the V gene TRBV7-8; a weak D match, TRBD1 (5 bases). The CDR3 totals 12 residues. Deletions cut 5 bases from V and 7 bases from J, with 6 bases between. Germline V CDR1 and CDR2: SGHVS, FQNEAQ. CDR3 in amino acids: CASSHRNSPLHF. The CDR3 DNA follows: TGTGCCAGCAGCCACAGGAATTCACCCCTCCACTTT.

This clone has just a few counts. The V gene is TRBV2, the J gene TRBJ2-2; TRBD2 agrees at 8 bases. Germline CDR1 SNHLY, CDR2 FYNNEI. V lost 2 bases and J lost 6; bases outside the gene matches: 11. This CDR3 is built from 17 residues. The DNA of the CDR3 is TGTGCCAGCAGTGAAATCGAGGGTAGCGGGGAGGCCGGGGAGCTGTTTTTT. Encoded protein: CASSEIEGSGEAGELFF.

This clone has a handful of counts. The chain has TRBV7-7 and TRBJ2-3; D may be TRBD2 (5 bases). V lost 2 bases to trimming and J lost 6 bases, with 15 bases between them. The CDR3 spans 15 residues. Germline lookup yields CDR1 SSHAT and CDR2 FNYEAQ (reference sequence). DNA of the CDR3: TGTGCCAGCAGCTTATTCCCGGGAATGTCGGATACGCAGTATTTT. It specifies CASSLFPGMSDTQYF.

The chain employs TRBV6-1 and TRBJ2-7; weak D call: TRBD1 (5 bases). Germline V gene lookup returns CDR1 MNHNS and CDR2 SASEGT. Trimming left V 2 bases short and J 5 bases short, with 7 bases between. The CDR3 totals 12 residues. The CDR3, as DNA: TGTGCCAGCAGTGAACAGGGCAACGAGCAGTACGTC. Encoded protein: CASSEQGNEQYV.

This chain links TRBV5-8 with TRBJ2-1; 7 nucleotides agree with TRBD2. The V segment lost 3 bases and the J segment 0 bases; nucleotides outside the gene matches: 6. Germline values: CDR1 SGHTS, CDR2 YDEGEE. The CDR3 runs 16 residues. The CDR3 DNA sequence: TGTGCCAGCAGCTCTCGGGAGGCGGGCTCCTACAATGAGCAGTTCTTC. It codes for CASSSREAGSYNEQFF.

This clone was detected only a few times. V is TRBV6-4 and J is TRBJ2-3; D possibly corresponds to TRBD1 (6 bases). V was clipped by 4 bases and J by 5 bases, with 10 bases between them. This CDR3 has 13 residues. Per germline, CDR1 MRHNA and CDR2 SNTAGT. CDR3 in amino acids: CASSGQGLDTQYF. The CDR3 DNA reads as TGTGCCAGCAGTGGGCAGGGGCTAGATACGCAGTATTTT.